These 8 T cell receptor beta chains came from one sample sequenced in a study of CD4 T cells in relation to SARS-CoV-2 and coronaviruses. Method: immunoSEQ multiplex PCR; TCRdb's copy keeps in-frame clones and lacks some. Altogether approximately 15,000 clones are present, around 80% being singletons, with the ten largest covering around 20%. CD4+ T cells from unexposed donors were obtained before the COVID-19 pandemic (2011-2018). Isolation of CD4+ T cells took place after about 10 days in culture. Antigens of these TCRs are unknown. Sample: CD4+ T cells from PBMCs, cultured in vitro. These receptors were taken from a human donor in good health.

The V and J genes are TRBV9 and TRBJ2-3; D is perhaps TRBD2 (5 bases). With 4 bases removed from V and 2 bases from J, the gap between germline ends came to 11 bases. Per germline, CDR1 SGDLS and CDR2 YYNGEE. The CDR3 extends over 14 amino acids. This CDR3 is CASSNGLFTDTQYF. DNA for the CDR3: TGTGCCAGCAGCAACGGACTGTTCACAGATACGCAGTATTTT.

This clone came up a few times. This sequence joins TRBV4-1 and TRBJ1-2, with D perhaps TRBD1 (5 bases). The CDR3 consists of 17 residues. The V and J ends lost 0 bases and 4 bases respectively, with 18 bases between them. Per the germline V gene, CDR1 is MGHRA and CDR2 is YSYEKL. CDR3 bases: TGCGCCAGCAGCCAAGAAGGTTTGGCGGGGGTCCTCTATGGCTACACCTTC. It specifies CASSQEGLAGVLYGYTF.

V usage is TRBV4-1 and J usage is TRBJ2-3, with a tentative D call TRBD1 (5 bases). Germline-derived CDR1 and CDR2 are MGHRA and YSYEKL. Trimming left V 3 bases short and J 4 bases short, with 17 bases between. The CDR3 spans 16 residues. CDR3 DNA sequence: TGCGCCAGCAGCCAGGACAACTCCCGCTTTTCAGATACGCAGTATTTT. Its translation: CASSQDNSRFSDTQYF.

The V and J genes are TRBV18 and TRBJ2-3, with no clear D. Germline assignment: CDR1 KGHSH and CDR2 LQKENI. The CDR3 has 16 residues. Trimming pared 0 bases from V and 0 bases from J, leaving 10 bases between. The CDR3 nucleotides are TGTGCCAGCTCACCACCGTCAACAGCTAGCACAGATACGCAGTATTTT. It is translated as CASSPPSTASTDTQYF.

The chain recombines TRBV19 with TRBJ2-7; D possibly corresponds to TRBD2 (5 bases). CDR1 LNHDA and CDR2 SQIVND come from the germline V gene (reference sequence). The CDR3 has 13 residues. Trimming removed 6 bases at V and 1 base at J, with 10 bases between. CDR3 sequence reads: CASSPRTSYEQYF. In nucleotides, the CDR3 is TGTGCCAGTAGCCCTCGGACTTCCTACGAGCAGTACTTC.

The chain is built from TRBV6-5 and TRBJ1-5; TRBD1 is a possible D gene (5 bases). CDR1 is MNHEY, CDR2 SVGAGI, per germline. With 6 bases removed from V and 4 bases from J, the gap between germline ends came to 10 bases. CDR3 size: 13 residues. The CDR3: CASRPGLNQPQHF. CDR3 nucleotides: TGTGCCAGCAGACCGGGACTGAATCAGCCCCAGCATTTT.

The chain couples TRBV1 to TRBJ2-1; the listed D gene, TRBD2, was not tested against the DNA. TRBV1 is listed as a pseudogene. CDR3 length: 16 amino acids. CDR3 residues: CTSSQVGLAGINEQFF. The CDR3 DNA reads TGCACCAGCAGCCAAGTGGGGCTAGCGGGTATCAATGAGCAGTTCTTC.

The chain links TRBV12-3 or TRBV12-4 to TRBJ1-2, with a tentative D call TRBD1 (5 bases). Trimming left V 6 bases short and J 7 bases short, with 12 bases between. The CDR3 covers 12 residues. CDR3 bases: TGTGCCAGCAGCCCAAGGGGAAGTGGCTACACCTTC. Protein: CASSPRGSGYTF.